This T cell receptor (beta chain) originates from a study of cytomegalovirus exposure and HLA in healthy donors. Study-wide points: The dataset shows that most TCR sequences were rare, while some public TCRs occurred in many donors. Some V segments, including TRBV6-2 and TRBV6-3, were excluded as indistinguishable.

After removal of 0 bases from V and 8 bases from J, the junction contained 0 bases not matched to a gene. Germline CDR1 SGDLS, CDR2 YYNGEE. The CDR3 has 13 amino acids. This PCR relied on a set of 60 Vbeta primers and 13 Jbeta primers. The protocol was immunoSEQ multiplex PCR, while the TCRdb copy is restricted to in-frame clones and leaves out a portion. The data include around 51,000 clones; the top ten clones carry 26%. Remarks on this clone: The antigen remains unidentified.

Sequencing used PBMCs. The TCR sequence derives from a middle-aged man in good health and CMV-seropositive. The rearrangement uses TRBV9 and TRBJ2-1; TRBD1 matches at 9 bases. This CDR3 is CASSVGDRDEQFF. DNA for the CDR3: TGTGCCAGCAGCGTAGGGGACAGGGATGAGCAGTTCTTC.